Below, 11 T cell receptor beta chains from the same sample are listed, as sequenced in a study of cytotoxic CD8 clonotypes in ibrutinib-treated CLL (dated by TCRdb to about 2021). Library construction relied on the immunoSEQ multiplex PCR assay. Entries here come from immuneACCESS through TCRdb and include only in-frame sequences with V and J called. Some clones fail to appear in such tables; in the studies checked, an unresolved V gene covers under half of the shortfall, and the cause of the remainder is unknown. Counted in this sample were about 330,000 clones; 67% of them appeared once. The ten largest clonotypes hold around 6.5% of the sample. The sample was PBMCs, taken after 36 months of ibrutinib treatment. These receptors all stem from a human donor with chronic lymphocytic leukemia.

The gene calls are TRBV18 and TRBJ2-5; D gene ambiguous. Germline CDR1 reads KGHSH; CDR2 reads LQKENI. The ends were cut back, 3 bases at V and 4 bases at J, with 6 bases in the middle. CDR3 size: 12 residues. The CDR3 DNA sequence: TGTGCCAGCTCACCGGCCAGAGAGACCCAGTACTTC. Protein: CASSPARETQYF.

The chain has TRBV6-5 and TRBJ2-2; 14 bases line up with TRBD2. The CDR3 sequence is 15 residues long. Germline V gene sequence: CDR1 MNHEY, CDR2 SVGAGI. V gave up 6 bases and J gave up 6 bases; unmatched junction bases: 3. The CDR3 DNA reads as TGTGCCAGCAGCCTGACTAGCGGGGGGGCCGGGGAGCTGTTTTTT. Translation gives CASSLTSGGAGELFF.

The chain couples TRBV7-9 to TRBJ2-7, with 8 bases fitting TRBD1. Per germline, CDR1 SEHNR and CDR2 FQNEAQ (reference sequence). The V gene end was trimmed by 0 bases and the J gene end by 2 bases; junction bases not matched to a gene: 9. The length of the CDR3 is 17 residues. CDR3 region: CASSLATGQGKAYEQYF. In DNA form, the CDR3 reads TGTGCCAGCAGCTTAGCAACCGGACAGGGCAAGGCCTACGAGCAGTACTTC.

Only a few counts were recorded for this clone. The chain has TRBV11-3 and TRBJ1-3, with a tentative D call TRBD1 (5 bases). The CDR3 has 13 amino acids. Germline loops: CDR1 SGHNT, CDR2 YENEEA. V dropped 5 bases and J dropped 10 bases, with 15 bases sitting between them. In DNA form, the CDR3 reads TGTGCCAGCAGCGCTCAGGGAGGAGGGACCATATATTTT. Translated: CASSAQGGGTIYF.

This clone was seen only a few times. This chain connects TRBV15 to TRBJ1-5; no firm D call. The CDR3 extends over 13 amino acids. V gave up 1 base and J gave up 6 bases, with 7 bases separating them. Germline V gene lookup returns CDR1 LNHNV and CDR2 YYDKDF (reference sequence). The CDR3 is CATSRALGQPQHF. The CDR3 DNA follows: TGTGCCACCAGCAGAGCGCTAGGTCAGCCCCAGCATTTT.

The genes are TRBV28 and TRBJ2-7; maybe TRBD2 (8 bases). Germline CDR1 reads MDHEN; CDR2 reads SYDVKM. The CDR3 extends over 15 amino acids. V gave up 10 bases and J gave up 3 bases, with 22 bases separating them. Here the CDR3 DNA reads TGTGCCACGGGAGGGGGCGGTTTCAGATACTACGAGCAGTACTTC. Its translation is CATGGGGFRYYEQYF. Drawing the rest from reference TRBV28 and TRBJ2-7, the complete variable domain is DVKVTQSSRYLVKRTGEKVFLECVQDMDHENMFWYRQDPGLGLRLIYFSYDVKMKEKGDIPEGYSVSREKKERFSLILESASTNQTSMYLCATGGGGFRYYEQYFGPGTRLTVT.

The chain joins TRBV5-6 to TRBJ1-6; D remains ambiguous. V dropped 7 bases and J dropped 16 bases, with 9 bases sitting between them. CDR3 length: 9 amino acids. Germline CDR1 reads SGHDT; CDR2 reads YYEEEE. The CDR3 DNA sequence: TGTGCCAGCGAGGGTCCACTCCACTTT. Protein: CASEGPLHF.

Only a few counts were recorded for this clone. V usage is TRBV9 and J usage is TRBJ1-2; 9 nucleotides match TRBD1. The trim removed 1 base at V and 1 base at J, leaving 17 bases unmatched. Germline CDR1 reads SGDLS; CDR2 reads YYNGEE. The CDR3 runs 20 residues. The CDR3 DNA reads TGTGCCAGCAGCGTATTTATGACAGGGGGTAACATTGTAGGTAACTATGGCTACACCTTC. Translated: CASSVFMTGGNIVGNYGYTF.

V and J are TRBV25-1 and TRBJ2-7; 8 positions match TRBD2. This CDR3 comprises 13 residues. After removal of 1 base from V and 6 bases from J, the junction contained 2 bases not matched to a gene. Germline assignment: CDR1 MGHDK and CDR2 SYGVNS. The CDR3 sequence is CASSESSGREQYF. CDR3 DNA sequence: TGTGCCAGCAGTGAATCTAGCGGGCGCGAGCAGTACTTC.

V is TRBV7-8 and J is TRBJ1-3; the D is unclear. V was shortened by 1 base and J by 2 bases, with 6 bases between the two germline ends. The CDR3 covers 14 residues. The germline CDR1 and CDR2 sequences are SGHVS and FQNEAQ. CDR3 protein: CASSLDSAGNTIYF. CDR3 nucleotides: TGTGCCAGCAGCTTAGACAGCGCTGGAAACACCATATATTTT.

A few counts support this clone. The rearrangement joins TRBV2 to TRBJ1-5, with D possibly TRBD1 on 6 matching bases. Trimming pared 3 bases from V and 1 base from J, leaving 7 bases between. This CDR3 contains 14 residues. Germline V gives CDR1 SNHLY, CDR2 FYNNEI. CDR3 protein: CASSDRGSNQPQHF. CDR3 nucleotides: TGTGCCAGCAGTGACAGGGGCAGCAATCAGCCCCAGCATTTT.